This T cell receptor (beta chain) was obtained from a study of Ad26.COV2.S vaccination and SARS-CoV-2 variants. Study-wide findings and caveats: Analyses that measured TCR breadth and depth may have underestimated total T cell responses.

Only in-frame clones appear in the TCRdb table, and some are missing; sequencing was by immunoSEQ multiplex PCR. The sample records about 180,000 clones, around nine tenths being singletons. This clone was seen only once. Its antigen is as yet unknown. The CDR3 length is 15 residues. In germline, CDR1 is ENHRY, CDR2 SYGVKD. V lost 4 bases and J 9 bases, leaving 19 bases between the germline ends. The rearrangement joins TRBV10-3 to TRBJ2-1, with D perhaps being TRBD1 or TRBD2 (6 bases each). Material: peripheral blood, obtained after recovery from COVID-19. This receptor was obtained from a human donor who had recovered from COVID-19. The CDR3 nucleotides are TGTGCCATCAGTGCCTTAGCGGCAGGGGTCGTTGAGCAGTTCTTC. Amino acid sequence: CAISALAAGVVEQFF.